These T cell receptor beta chains were read from a single sample in a study of T-cell reconstitution after alpha-beta-depleted transplantation in children. MiXCR was run by TCRdb on the PCR reads, yielding one entry per CDR3 protein. The data show about 7,600 distinct CDR3 sequences, with around 5.3% seen just once and approximately 23% held by the top ten. Source: PBMCs, mostly from graft donor cells, taken 180 days after TCRalphabeta/CD19-depleted stem cell transplant. These receptors were obtained from a child under two years old who had a stem cell transplant for acute myeloid leukemia, so the T cells may come from the graft donor. The CDR3 runs from the conserved cysteine through the conserved F or W. Fields, in order: J gene, V gene, CDR3 protein.

>TRBJ2-2|TRBV20-1
CSAKGLAWNTGELFF
>TRBJ2-3|TRBV27
CASLRGRVGTDTQYF
>TRBJ2-1|TRBV7-8
CASSLPGLASYNEQFF
>TRBJ2-2|TRBV2
CASRRTVENTGELFF
>TRBJ2-2|TRBV14
CASSQVSAGSTGELFF
>TRBJ2-3|TRBV7-3
CASSLLGHDTDTQYF
>TRBJ2-2|TRBV6-2/TRBV6-3
CASSRLPNLAGEGYGELFF
>TRBJ1-3|TRBV15
CATSRESLGTGSGNTIYF
>TRBJ1-2|TRBV28
CASSLNGPYGYTF
>TRBJ2-1|TRBV9
CASSVAEVNEQFF
>TRBJ2-7|TRBV7-9
CASSLDGDPIYEQYF
>TRBJ2-3|TRBV15
CATSRAREGDTQYF
>TRBJ1-1|TRBV12-3/TRBV12-4
CASSWGVASPNTEAFF
>TRBJ1-1|TRBV6-2/TRBV6-3
CASSSPGTGMNTEAFF
>TRBJ2-1|TRBV4-2
CASSQERALNEQFF
>TRBJ2-1|TRBV7-6
CASSWTANEQFF
>TRBJ2-7|TRBV5-5
CASSSLQLAGGRSYEQYF
>TRBJ2-2|TRBV25-1
CASSERSCPDPGELFF
>TRBJ1-5|TRBV12-3/TRBV12-4
CASSFPGCNQPQHF
>TRBJ1-1|TRBV30
CAWPAEGRGEAFF
>TRBJ2-5|TRBV28
CAAGRQETQYF
>TRBJ2-1|TRBV29-1
CSVRTPKRDTNEQFF
>TRBJ2-3|TRBV11-2
CASSLELTDTQYF
>TRBJ2-3|TRBV5-6
CASSADPTDTQYF
>TRBJ2-7|TRBV28
CASSSNAGTPSYEQYF
>TRBJ1-6|TRBV2
CAVRKGVPLHF
>TRBJ1-2|TRBV10-3
CAAQGQGAGYGYTF
>TRBJ2-7|TRBV7-6
CASSTTRQGREQYF
>TRBJ1-4|TRBV20-1
CSASSRTSDEKLFF
>TRBJ2-7|TRBV7-9
CASSQSRGVTYEQYF
>TRBJ1-1|TRBV7-3
CASSFTGNTEAFF
>TRBJ1-5|TRBV21-1
CASSKDRGNQPQHF
>TRBJ2-1|TRBV3-1
CASSLLTSGSYNEQFF